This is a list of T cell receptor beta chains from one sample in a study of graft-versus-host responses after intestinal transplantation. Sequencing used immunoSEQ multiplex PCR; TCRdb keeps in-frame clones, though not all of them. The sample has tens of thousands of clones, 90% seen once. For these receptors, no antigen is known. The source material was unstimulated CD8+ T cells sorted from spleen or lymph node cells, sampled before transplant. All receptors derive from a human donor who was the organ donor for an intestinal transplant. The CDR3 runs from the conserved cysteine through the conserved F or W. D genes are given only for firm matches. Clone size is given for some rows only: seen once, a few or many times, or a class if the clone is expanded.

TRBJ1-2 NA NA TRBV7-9 CAARKPNTNYGYTF TGTGCCGCGAGGAAACCAAACACTAACTATGGCTACACCTTC
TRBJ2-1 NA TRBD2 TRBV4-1 CASSLSSGGAREQFF TGCGCCAGCAGCCTCTCTAGCGGGGGGGCCCGGGAGCAGTTCTTC
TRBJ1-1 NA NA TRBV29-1 CSGDTGTTEAFF TGCAGCGGCGACACAGGGACCACTGAAGCTTTCTTT
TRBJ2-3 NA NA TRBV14 CASSQTQIDTQYF TGTGCCAGCAGCCAAACCCAGATAGATACGCAGTATTTT
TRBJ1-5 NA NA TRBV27 CASSPGQFVNQPQHF TGTGCCAGCAGTCCTGGACAGTTTGTCAATCAGCCCCAGCATTTT
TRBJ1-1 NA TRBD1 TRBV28 CASSLRDRVNTEAFF TGTGCCAGCAGCCTAAGGGACAGGGTGAACACTGAAGCTTTCTTT
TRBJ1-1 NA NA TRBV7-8 CASSFSGGGTTEAFF TGTGCCAGCAGCTTTAGCGGTGGCGGGACCACTGAAGCTTTCTTT
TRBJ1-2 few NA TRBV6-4 CASSDYSLYGYTF TGTGCCAGCAGTGACTACAGCCTTTATGGCTACACCTTC
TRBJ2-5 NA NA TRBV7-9 CASTQLGIQETQYF TGTGCCAGCACTCAACTAGGGATCCAAGAGACCCAGTACTTC
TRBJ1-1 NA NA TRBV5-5 CASSSTPKDTEAFF TGTGCCAGCAGCTCCACTCCAAAAGACACTGAAGCTTTCTTT
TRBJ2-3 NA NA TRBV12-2 CASRLGTGMRQCTDTQYF TGTGCAAGTCGCTTAGGAACAGGGATGAGGCAATGCACAGATACGCAGTATTTT
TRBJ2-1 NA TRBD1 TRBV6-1 CASTLWQGASNEQFF TGTGCCAGTACCCTCTGGCAGGGGGCCTCCAATGAGCAGTTCTTC
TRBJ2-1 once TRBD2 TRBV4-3 CASSQVVRGVTYNEQFF TGCGCCAGCAGCCAAGTAGTGCGGGGGGTTACTTACAATGAGCAGTTCTTC
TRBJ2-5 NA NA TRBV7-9 CASTEQGWKTQYF TGTGCCAGCACCGAACAGGGTTGGAAGACCCAGTACTTC
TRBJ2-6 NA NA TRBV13 CASSLMTGPNVLTF TGTGCCAGCAGCTTAATGACAGGCCCCAACGTCCTGACTTTC
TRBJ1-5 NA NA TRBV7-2 CASSLVGVRRPQHF TGTGCCAGCAGCTTAGTCGGGGTACGGAGGCCCCAGCATTTT
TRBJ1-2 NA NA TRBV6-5 CASADRNYGYTF TGTGCCAGCGCCGACAGGAACTATGGCTACACCTTC
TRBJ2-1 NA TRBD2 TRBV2 CASIVGGGYNEQFF TGTGCCAGCATTGTCGGGGGGGGTTACAATGAGCAGTTCTTC